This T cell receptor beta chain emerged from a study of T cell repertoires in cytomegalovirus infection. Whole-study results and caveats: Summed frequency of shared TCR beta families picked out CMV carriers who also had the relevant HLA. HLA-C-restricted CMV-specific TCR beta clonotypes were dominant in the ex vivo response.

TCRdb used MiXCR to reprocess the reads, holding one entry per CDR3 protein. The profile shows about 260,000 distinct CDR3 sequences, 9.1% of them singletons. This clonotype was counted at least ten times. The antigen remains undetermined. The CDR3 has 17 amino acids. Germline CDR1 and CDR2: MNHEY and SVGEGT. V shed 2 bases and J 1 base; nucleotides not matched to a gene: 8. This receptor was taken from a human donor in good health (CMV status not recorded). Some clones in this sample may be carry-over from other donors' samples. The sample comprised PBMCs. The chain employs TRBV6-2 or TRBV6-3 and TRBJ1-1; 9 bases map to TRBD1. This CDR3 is CASSYRWTGDRNTEAFF. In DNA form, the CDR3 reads TGTGCCAGCAGTTACCGCTGGACAGGGGATAGGAACACTGAAGCTTTCTTT.